This TCR beta chain was observed in a study of PD-L1 blockade in urothelial cancer. The repertoire was sequenced with immunoSEQ multiplex PCR; TCRdb's copy has only in-frame clones and lacks some. Of around 30,000 clones detected, around 86% appear once; the ten largest clones hold roughly 2.1%. V lost 2 bases, J lost 10 bases, and 17 bases lay in between. Germline values: CDR1 MGHDK, CDR2 SYGVNS. CDR3 size: 14 residues. Sequencing used PBMCs, obtained around atezolizumab (anti-PD-L1) treatment. The sequence was obtained from a man aged 45-65 years with urothelial cancer. The rearrangement links TRBV25-1 to TRBJ1-2; TRBD1 might be the D (6 bases). CDR3: CASSENANQGLYTF. The CDR3 nucleotides are TGTGCCAGCAGTGAAAACGCCAATCAGGGGCTCTACACCTTC.